This T cell receptor beta chain stems from a study of T-cell reconstitution after alpha-beta-depleted transplantation in children. Points from the study as a whole: It was newly produced T cells that mostly accounted for T-cell counts and diversity one year after transplant. Reported findings indicate that, about two months after transplant, alpha-beta T cells came from several hundred expanded clones, which were derived from non-depleted graft cells.

The V and J ends lost 3 bases and 10 bases respectively, with 12 bases between them. This CDR3 has 11 amino acids. The germline V gene has CDR1 DFQATT and CDR2 SNEGSKA (reference sequence). Unique molecular identifiers featured in how the TCRbeta library was prepared. TCRdb analysed the PCR reads with MiXCR anew, one entry per CDR3 protein. The sample records fewer than 350,000 distinct CDR3 sequences, around 7.1% being singletons. Only a few counts were recorded for this clonotype. Its antigen is not known. The TCR originated in a female patient aged 2 to 10 who had a stem cell transplant for Fanconi anemia, so the T cells may come from the graft donor. The starting material was peripheral blood, obtained 360 days after TCRalphabeta/CD19-depleted stem cell transplant. The V call is TRBV20-1, the J call TRBJ1-1, with unresolved D. The CDR3 spells CSAREFKRAFF. Written as DNA, the CDR3 is TGCAGTGCTAGGGAATTTAAGAGAGCTTTCTTT.